This entry is about one T cell receptor (beta chain). The target antigen is unknown. All donors qualified as healthy HIV-negative adults and had experienced no recent acute infections or vaccinations. Those who donated, Caucasian adults without exception, all lived in Nashville, Tennessee. Produced via immunoSEQ multiplex PCR; TCRdb's table is partial and in-frame only. This table has around 2.5 million clones, roughly 93% appearing once. These data come from a study of shared clonotypes between healthy human individuals. Points from the study as a whole: Of the naive CD4 clonotypes, around 5.2% were shared across a few donors. Larger estimated richness was generally recorded for naive subsets relative to memory subsets.

The CDR3 has 17 residues. Germline CDR1 is SGHAT and CDR2 is FQNNGV. V gave up 5 bases and J gave up 0 bases, with 17 bases separating them. Input material: naive CD4+ T cells from PBMCs. This sample's subset: CD45RA+ positively selected. The chain has TRBV11-2 and TRBJ2-1, with D tentatively TRBD2 (6 bases). The receptor was isolated from a young man in good health. Some clones in this sample may be carry-over from other donors' samples. The CDR3 region has the DNA TGTGCCAGCAGCCCCCTAGGTGGTAGCGGCTCCTACAATGAGCAGTTCTTC. It yields the protein CASSPLGGSGSYNEQFF.